Below, 17 T cell receptor beta chains from the same sample are listed, as sequenced in a study of blood T cell repertoires in COVID-19. The protocol was immunoSEQ multiplex PCR, while the TCRdb copy is restricted to in-frame clones and leaves out a portion. The sample has approximately 270,000 clones; 80% to 90% are singletons. Sequencing was performed on peripheral blood. The receptor set was obtained from a woman aged 70-85 years with acute or convalescent COVID-19.

The V gene is TRBV15, the J gene TRBJ2-7; the match to TRBD1 covers 7 bases. J was trimmed by 3 bases and V by 5 bases; bases with no gene match: 10. The CDR3 is 15 residues long. Germline CDR1 reads LNHNV; CDR2 reads YYDKDF (reference sequence). Written as DNA, the CDR3 is TGTGCCACCAGCGGTGGGACAGATCCGGGCTACGAGCAGTACTTC. Translated: CATSGGTDPGYEQYF.

The sample holds one count of this clone. CDR3 in amino acids: CASSRTSGGQFYNEQFF. The CDR3 bases are TGTGCCAGCAGTAGGACTAGCGGGGGGCAATTTTACAATGAGCAGTTCTTC. The chain recombines TRBV2 with TRBJ2-1; the match to TRBD2 covers 14 bases. The junction had 7 bases not matched to a gene; V was cut back by 5 bases and J by 4 bases. The germline V gene has CDR1 SNHLY and CDR2 FYNNEI. The CDR3 loop spans 17 amino acids.

This clone was detected a few times. The chain has TRBV2 and TRBJ2-7, with a tentative D call TRBD1 (6 bases). The CDR3 has 12 amino acids. The germline V and J ends were trimmed by 6 bases and 9 bases, with 15 bases remaining between them. Germline loops: CDR1 SNHLY, CDR2 FYNNEI. CDR3 amino acids: CASRDSLGGQYF. The CDR3 region has the DNA TGTGCCAGCAGGGACAGTCTCGGAGGGCAGTACTTC.

The rearrangement joins TRBV6-6 to TRBJ2-7, with D tentatively TRBD1 (6 bases). This CDR3 has 12 amino acids. Trimming removed 6 bases at V and 3 bases at J, with 9 bases between. Per germline, CDR1 MNHNY and CDR2 SVGAGI (reference sequence). The CDR3 is CASSSDSYEQYF. As DNA, the CDR3 is TGTGCCAGCAGCTCGGACAGCTACGAGCAGTACTTC.

This clone has a single count. V usage is TRBV6-5 and J usage is TRBJ2-7; D is ambiguous. The CDR3 spans 12 residues. From germline, CDR1 is MNHEY and CDR2 SVGAGI. The V gene lost 8 bases and the J gene lost 0 bases, with 8 bases spanning the gap. CDR3 nucleotide sequence: TGTGCCAGCCATCGAGGCTCCTACGAGCAGTACTTC. It is translated as CASHRGSYEQYF.

This rearrangement joins TRBV3-1 (or the pseudogene TRBV3-2) to TRBJ2-7, with 8 bases that match TRBD2. The CDR3 runs 18 residues. Germline assignment: CDR1 LGHDT and CDR2 YNNKEL (reference sequence). Trimming at V came to 0 bases and at J to 6 bases, leaving 16 bases not matched to a gene. CDR3 DNA: TGTGCCAGCAGCCAAGAGGGGAGCGGGGGTCTACGGTACGGCGAGCAGTACTTC. Encoded protein: CASSQEGSGGLRYGEQYF.

The chain combines TRBV20-1 with TRBJ1-1; D is uncertain. CDR1 is DFQATT, CDR2 SNEGSKA, per germline (reference sequence). Trimming pared 6 bases from V and 8 bases from J, leaving 13 bases between. The CDR3 loop spans 11 amino acids. The DNA for the CDR3 is TGCAGTGCAGAAACGGAGCGGGAAGCTTTCTTT. Its protein is CSAETEREAFF.

The chain couples TRBV21-1 to TRBJ2-2; the DNA was not used to check the table's D call, TRBD2. TRBV21-1 is described as a pseudogene. The CDR3 has 17 residues. This CDR3 reads CASSKGLGRGWTGELFF. The CDR3 coding sequence is TGTGCCAGCAGCAAAGGACTCGGGAGGGGGTGGACCGGGGAGCTGTTTTTT.

The V and J genes are TRBV5-1 and TRBJ1-1, with TRBD1 as a possible D gene (5 bases). CDR3 length: 15 amino acids. The germline CDR1 and CDR2 sequences are SGHRS and YFSETQ. The V and J ends lost 4 bases and 7 bases respectively, with 20 bases between them. As DNA, the CDR3 is TGCGCCAGCAGCCCCGCGGCAGGGCGATATATTGAAGCTTTCTTT. Translated: CASSPAAGRYIEAFF.

This clone was observed a few times. The chain recombines TRBV10-1 with TRBJ2-3; 14 bases map to TRBD2. Germline CDR1 reads WNHNN; CDR2 reads SYGVQD (reference sequence). The V and J ends lost 2 bases and 3 bases, in that order; junction bases with no gene match: 1. This CDR3 has 16 amino acids. CDR3 bases: TGCGCCAGCAGTGAGGGGACTAGCGGGGGTACAGATACGCAGTATTTT. Translating gives CASSEGTSGGTDTQYF.

The V and J genes are TRBV10-3 and TRBJ1-2; no reliable D call. The CDR3 length is 12 residues. With 5 bases removed from V and 6 bases from J, the gap between germline ends came to 10 bases. Germline CDR1 and CDR2: ENHRY and SYGVKD. The CDR3 sequence: CAISRSEDGYTF. The CDR3 nucleotides read TGTGCCATCAGTAGATCGGAGGATGGCTACACCTTC.

V and J are TRBV3-1 (or the pseudogene TRBV3-2) and TRBJ1-1; D perhaps matches TRBD1 (6 bases). The CDR3 is 13 amino acids. V was clipped by 5 bases and J by 8 bases, with 15 bases between them. Germline lookup yields CDR1 LGHDT and CDR2 YNNKEL (reference sequence). The CDR3 spells CASSAQGEMEAFF. The CDR3 region has the DNA TGTGCCAGCAGCGCACAGGGAGAGATGGAAGCTTTCTTT.

This clone was recorded only once. The chain links TRBV20-1 to TRBJ2-5; a possible D gene is TRBD2 (6 bases). The V end lost 3 bases, the J end lost 5 bases, and 13 bases lay between the germline ends. The germline CDR1 and CDR2 sequences are DFQATT and SNEGSKA (reference sequence). There are 13 residues in the CDR3. This CDR3 reads CSASDSAGETQYF. The DNA of the CDR3 is TGCAGTGCTAGTGACTCGGCGGGGGAGACCCAGTACTTC.

This chain uses TRBV10-3 with TRBJ1-2, with D perhaps TRBD1 (6 bases). Germline V gene lookup returns CDR1 ENHRY and CDR2 SYGVKD. The germline V and J ends were trimmed by 9 bases and 2 bases, with 13 bases remaining between them. CDR3 length: 13 residues. Here the CDR3 DNA reads TGTGCCATTGGTGAACAGGGCAACTATGGCTACACCTTC. This translates into CAIGEQGNYGYTF.

The chain carries TRBV5-1 and TRBJ2-3; perhaps TRBD2 as D (6 bases). The CDR3 contains 20 residues. Deletions cut 0 bases from V and 1 base from J, with 24 bases between. CDR1 SGHRS and CDR2 YFSETQ come from the germline V gene. The CDR3 loop is CASSLDGRSLAPSGTDTQYF. CDR3 bases: TGCGCCAGCAGCTTGGATGGTCGCTCTCTGGCACCTAGCGGCACAGATACGCAGTATTTT. The variable domain in full, with the rest retrieved from reference TRBV5-1 and TRBJ2-3, is KAGVTQTPRYLIKTRGQQVTLSCSPISGHRSVSWYQQTPGQGLQFLFEYFSETQRNKGNFPGRFSGRQFSNSRSEMNVSTLELGDSALYLCASSLDGRSLAPSGTDTQYFGPGTRLTVL.

This sequence joins TRBV6-2 or TRBV6-3 and TRBJ1-2; D possibly corresponds to TRBD1 (5 bases). Germline CDR1 is MNHEY and CDR2 is SVGEGT. The CDR3 extends over 12 amino acids. Trimming removed 5 bases from V and 8 bases from J, with 12 bases in between. The CDR3 nucleotides are TGTGCCAGCAGTGCCGGGGGGTTCGGCTACACCTTC. This sequence encodes CASSAGGFGYTF.

The chain uses TRBV2 and TRBJ2-1; 7 bases match TRBD1. This CDR3 is 15 amino acids long. Germline V gene lookup returns CDR1 SNHLY and CDR2 FYNNEI. The V segment lost 4 bases and the J segment 4 bases; nucleotides outside the gene matches: 7. In DNA, the CDR3 is TGTGCCAGCAGTGTACAGGGGAAAAGGTACAATGAGCAGTTCTTC. It yields the protein CASSVQGKRYNEQFF.